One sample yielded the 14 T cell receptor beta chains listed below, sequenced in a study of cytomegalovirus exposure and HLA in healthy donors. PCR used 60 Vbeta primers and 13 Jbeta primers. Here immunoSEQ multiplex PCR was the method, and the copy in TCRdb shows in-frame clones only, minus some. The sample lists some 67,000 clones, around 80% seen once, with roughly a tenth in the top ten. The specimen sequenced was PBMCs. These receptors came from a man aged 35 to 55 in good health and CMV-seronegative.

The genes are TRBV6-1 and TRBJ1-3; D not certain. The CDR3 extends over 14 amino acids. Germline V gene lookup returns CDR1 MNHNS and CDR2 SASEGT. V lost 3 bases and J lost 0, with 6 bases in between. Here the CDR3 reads CASSDRFSGNTIYF. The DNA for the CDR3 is TGTGCCAGCAGTGACAGGTTCTCTGGAAACACCATATATTTT.

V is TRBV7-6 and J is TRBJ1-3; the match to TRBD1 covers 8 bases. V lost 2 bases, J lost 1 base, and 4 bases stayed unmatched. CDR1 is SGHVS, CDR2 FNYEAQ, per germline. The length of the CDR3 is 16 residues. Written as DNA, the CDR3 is TGTGCCAGCAGCTTAATAACAGGGGGTTCTGGAAACACCATATATTTT. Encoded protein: CASSLITGGSGNTIYF.

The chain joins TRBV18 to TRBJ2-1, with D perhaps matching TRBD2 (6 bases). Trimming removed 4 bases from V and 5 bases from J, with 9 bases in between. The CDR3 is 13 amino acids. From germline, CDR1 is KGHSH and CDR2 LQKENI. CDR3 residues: CASSRGLDNEQFF. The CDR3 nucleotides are TGTGCCAGCTCACGGGGACTTGACAATGAGCAGTTCTTC.

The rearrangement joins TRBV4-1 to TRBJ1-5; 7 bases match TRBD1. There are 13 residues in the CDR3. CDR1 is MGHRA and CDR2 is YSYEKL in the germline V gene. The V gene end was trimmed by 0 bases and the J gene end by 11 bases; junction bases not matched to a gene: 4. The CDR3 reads CASSQDRTGTQHF. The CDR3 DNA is TGCGCCAGCAGCCAAGATCGGACAGGCACCCAGCATTTT.

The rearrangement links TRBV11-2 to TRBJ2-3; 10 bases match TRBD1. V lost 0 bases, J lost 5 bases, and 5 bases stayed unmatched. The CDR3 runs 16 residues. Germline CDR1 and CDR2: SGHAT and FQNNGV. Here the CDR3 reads CASSLDLTGGIDTQYF. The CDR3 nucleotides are TGTGCCAGCAGCTTAGATCTGACAGGGGGCATAGATACGCAGTATTTT.

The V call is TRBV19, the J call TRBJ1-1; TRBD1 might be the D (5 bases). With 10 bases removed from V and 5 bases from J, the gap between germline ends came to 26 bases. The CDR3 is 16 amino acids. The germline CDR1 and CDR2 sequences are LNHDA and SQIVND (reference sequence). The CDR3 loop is CATQKWAGEFRTEAFF. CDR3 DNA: TGTGCCACCCAGAAATGGGCGGGGGAATTTAGGACTGAAGCTTTCTTT.

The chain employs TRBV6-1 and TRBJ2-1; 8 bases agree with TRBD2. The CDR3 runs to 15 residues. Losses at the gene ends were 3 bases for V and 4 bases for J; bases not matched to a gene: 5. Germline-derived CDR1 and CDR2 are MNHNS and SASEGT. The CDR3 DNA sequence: TGTGCCAGCAGTGAGTTGGCTAGCGGGTACAATGAGCAGTTCTTC. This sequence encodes CASSELASGYNEQFF.

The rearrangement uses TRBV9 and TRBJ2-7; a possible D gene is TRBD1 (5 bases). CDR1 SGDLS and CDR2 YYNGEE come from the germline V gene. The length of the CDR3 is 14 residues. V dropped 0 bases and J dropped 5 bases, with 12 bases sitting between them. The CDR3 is CASSVGSGINEQYF. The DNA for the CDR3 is TGTGCCAGCAGCGTAGGTTCAGGGATTAACGAGCAGTACTTC.

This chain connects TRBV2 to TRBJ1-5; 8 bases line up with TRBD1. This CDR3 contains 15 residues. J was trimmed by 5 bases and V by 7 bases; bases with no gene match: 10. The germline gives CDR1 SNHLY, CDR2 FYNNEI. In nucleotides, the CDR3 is TGTGCCAGCATTCTGGACAGGGTTCGTGATCAGCCCCAGCATTTT. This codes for CASILDRVRDQPQHF.

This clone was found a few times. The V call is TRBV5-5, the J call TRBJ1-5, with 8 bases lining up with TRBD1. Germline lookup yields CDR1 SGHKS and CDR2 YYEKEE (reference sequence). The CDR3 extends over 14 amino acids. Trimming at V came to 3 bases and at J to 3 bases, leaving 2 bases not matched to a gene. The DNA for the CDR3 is TGTGCCAGCAGCTCGACAGGGGACAATCAGCCCCAGCATTTT. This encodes CASSSTGDNQPQHF.

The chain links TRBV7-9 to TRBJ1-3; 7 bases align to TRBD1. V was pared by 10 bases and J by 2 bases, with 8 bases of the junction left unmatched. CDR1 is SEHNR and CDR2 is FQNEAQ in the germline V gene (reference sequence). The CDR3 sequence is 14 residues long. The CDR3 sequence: CATSIQGTGNTIYF. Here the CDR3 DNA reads TGTGCCACCTCGATACAGGGGACTGGAAACACCATATATTTT.

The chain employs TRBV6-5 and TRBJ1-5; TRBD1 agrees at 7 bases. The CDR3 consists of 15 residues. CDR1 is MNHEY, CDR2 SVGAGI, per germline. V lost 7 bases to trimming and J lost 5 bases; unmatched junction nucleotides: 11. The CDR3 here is CASKYRGGPDQPQHF. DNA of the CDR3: TGTGCCAGCAAATACAGGGGAGGCCCGGATCAGCCCCAGCATTTT.

The DNA for the CDR3 is TGTGCCAGCAGCGTAGGGGCAGGCCGTCCCGGGGAGCTGTTTTTT. The encoded protein is CASSVGAGRPGELFF. The rearrangement joins TRBV9 to TRBJ2-2; D gene uncertain. Germline CDR1 is SGDLS and CDR2 is YYNGEE. V was cut by 0 bases and J by 6 bases, with 12 bases left in between. CDR3 size: 15 residues.

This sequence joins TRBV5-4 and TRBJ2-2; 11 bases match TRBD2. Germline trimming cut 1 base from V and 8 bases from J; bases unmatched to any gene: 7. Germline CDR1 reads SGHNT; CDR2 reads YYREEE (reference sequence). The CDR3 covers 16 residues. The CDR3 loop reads CASSLKASGGRGELFF. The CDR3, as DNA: TGTGCCAGCAGCTTGAAGGCTAGCGGGGGGCGAGGGGAGCTGTTTTTT.